This passage covers 3 T cell receptor beta chains from one sample sequenced in a study of blood T cell repertoires in COVID-19. The table came from immunoSEQ multiplex PCR; TCRdb's copy has only in-frame clones and leaves some out. This table has about 150,000 clones, 85% to 90% appearing once. The sequencing sample was made of peripheral blood. Every receptor here comes from a woman in her thirties or forties with acute or convalescent COVID-19.

Here the CDR3 reads CASSVMGGSSYNSPLHF. Written as DNA, the CDR3 is TGTGCCAGCAGCGTGATGGGGGGGAGCTCCTATAATTCACCCCTCCACTTT. The chain has TRBV5-5 and TRBJ1-6; perhaps TRBD1 as D (5 bases). CDR1 and CDR2 from the germline V gene are SGHKS and YYEKEE (reference sequence). The V gene lost 4 bases and the J gene lost 0 bases, with 14 bases spanning the gap. CDR3 size: 17 residues.

The chain is built from TRBV5-1 and TRBJ2-1; D perhaps matches TRBD1 (6 bases). The length of the CDR3 is 17 residues. The V gene lost 4 bases and the J gene lost 4 bases, with 21 bases spanning the gap. Germline CDR1 is SGHRS and CDR2 is YFSETQ. For the CDR3, the DNA is TGCGCCAGCAGCCCGTCACTGGGGACACAACCATACAATGAGCAGTTCTTC. It encodes CASSPSLGTQPYNEQFF. The full variable domain, completed using reference TRBV5-1 and TRBJ2-1, is KAGVTQTPRYLIKTRGQQVTLSCSPISGHRSVSWYQQTPGQGLQFLFEYFSETQRNKGNFPGRFSGRQFSNSRSEMNVSTLELGDSALYLCASSPSLGTQPYNEQFFGPGTRLTVL.

The V and J genes are TRBV4-2 and TRBJ2-3; TRBD2 matches 7 bases. V lost 4 bases, J lost 0 bases, and 10 bases stayed unmatched. This CDR3 has 17 residues. Germline CDR1 reads LGHNA; CDR2 reads YNFKEQ. The CDR3 DNA follows: TGTGCCAGCAGCCGCGAGGGTGCAGCGGGGAGCACAGATACGCAGTATTTT. This gives the protein CASSREGAAGSTDTQYF.